The 9 T cell receptor beta chains given below trace back to one sample, sequenced in a study of blood T cell repertoires in COVID-19 (dated by TCRdb to 2018 to 2021). The library was made by the immunoSEQ multiplex PCR assay. Held by TCRdb, this immuneACCESS table contains in-frame sequences only and omits some clones. Under half of the omission traces to an unresolved V gene where checked; the cause of the rest is unknown. Across this sample there are approximately 230,000 clones, with more than 80% seen only once. The biggest ten clones account for about 2.2% of the sample. The source material was peripheral blood. Receptor source: a man aged 30-40 years who had recovered from COVID-19.

A few counts support this clone. The CDR3 DNA reads TGCGCCAGCGGCGGGGGCGACGAGCAGTACTTC. It specifies CASGGGDEQYF. The chain links TRBV10-2 to TRBJ2-7; D is perhaps TRBD2 (7 bases). Germline V lookup: CDR1 WSHSY, CDR2 SAAADI. The CDR3 consists of 11 residues. Trimming took 8 bases from V and 5 from J, leaving 10 bases between them.

This chain connects TRBV5-1 to TRBJ2-5, with 9 bases aligning to TRBD1. J was trimmed by 4 bases and V by 4 bases; bases with no gene match: 8. This CDR3 has 15 amino acids. The V gene's germline CDR1 is SGHRS and CDR2 YFSETQ. CDR3 DNA sequence: TGCGCCAGCAGCGTACTACAGGGGGCCTCAGAGACCCAGTACTTC. Its protein is CASSVLQGASETQYF.

V usage is TRBV6-2 or TRBV6-3 and J usage is TRBJ1-2, with D unclear. Trimming pared 4 bases from V and 1 base from J, leaving 13 bases between. Germline lookup yields CDR1 MNHEY and CDR2 SVGEGT. The CDR3 is 15 residues long. The CDR3 DNA reads as TGTGCCAGCAGTTCTTACGCAGGAATTAACTATGGCTACACCTTC. Its translation is CASSSYAGINYGYTF.

The chain combines TRBV5-1 with TRBJ2-3, with 13 bases lining up with TRBD2. Per germline, CDR1 SGHRS and CDR2 YFSETQ. Trimming took 6 bases from V and 5 from J; bases not matched to a gene: 6. The CDR3 extends over 15 amino acids. The CDR3 DNA is TGCGCCAGCAACGCACTAGCGGGGGGGGTAGATACGCAGTATTTT. It specifies CASNALAGGVDTQYF.

V gene TRBV29-1 combines with J gene TRBJ2-2, with a weak D call TRBD1 (6 bases). This CDR3 has 15 residues. From germline, CDR1 is SQVTM and CDR2 ANQGSEA. V was trimmed by 6 bases and J by 0 bases, leaving 14 bases between them. CDR3 coding DNA: TGCAGCGTCGCTTACAGGGAACCGAACACCGGGGAGCTGTTTTTT. Protein product: CSVAYREPNTGELFF.

The chain carries TRBV11-2 and TRBJ2-3; 11 bases align to TRBD2. Germline V gene lookup returns CDR1 SGHAT and CDR2 FQNNGV. With V trimmed by 4 bases and J by 2 bases, 5 bases remained unmatched. The CDR3 loop spans 16 amino acids. In DNA form, the CDR3 reads TGTGCCAGCAGCTACACTAGCGGGAGCCACACAGATACGCAGTATTTT. It is translated as CASSYTSGSHTDTQYF.

The rearrangement uses TRBV10-3 and TRBJ1-1, with D tentatively TRBD1 (6 bases). The V gene lost 2 bases and the J gene lost 8 bases, with 15 bases spanning the gap. In germline, CDR1 is ENHRY, CDR2 SYGVKD. CDR3 length equals 14 residues. CDR3 in amino acids: CAISEGAGVGEAFF. The DNA of the CDR3 is TGTGCCATCAGTGAGGGGGCAGGGGTGGGAGAAGCTTTCTTT.

This chain links TRBV5-1 with TRBJ2-7; TRBD1 might be the D (6 bases). This CDR3 spans 12 amino acids. Germline CDR1 SGHRS, CDR2 YFSETQ. Trimming took 2 bases from V and 6 from J, leaving 9 bases between them. In nucleotides, the CDR3 is TGCGCCAGCAGCTTCGCAGGGGTCGAGCAGTACTTC. It yields the protein CASSFAGVEQYF.

This clone was counted once. This chain connects TRBV3-1 (or the pseudogene TRBV3-2) to TRBJ2-7; D remains unclear. Germline CDR1 is LGHDT and CDR2 is YNNKEL (reference sequence). The CDR3 sequence is 16 residues long. Trimming took off 6 bases at V and 5 bases at J, with 23 bases between the two ends. Written as DNA, the CDR3 is TGTGCCAGCAGTACAACACGACAAACAGTCTTCCACGAGCAGTACTTC. Encoded protein: CASSTTRQTVFHEQYF.